The sequence of this TCR beta chain was determined in a study of T cells in Graves' hyperthyroidism and ophthalmopathy. The study, taken as a whole, reports: The model foresaw ophthalmopathy a median around 6 months prior to onset. Researchers found most expanded thyroid clonotypes above 0.001 in blood as well.

Uncontrolled infection, other autoimmune disease, pregnancy or lactation barred patients from enrollment. V was clipped by 2 bases and J by 4 bases; unmatched bases: 4. This CDR3 is built from 14 residues. CDR1 is SGHAT and CDR2 is FQNNGV in the germline V gene. Amplified TCR beta CDR3 regions came from RNA transcripts. During a first-round RT-PCR of the TCR CDR3, the HTBI primer set was used. Via MiXCR, TCRdb re-called the multiplex PCR reads, giving one row per CDR3 protein. The sample contains around 210,000 distinct CDR3 sequences, less than 20% of which appear only once. As regards this clonotype: The antigen is unknown.

The sequence was collected from a woman aged 45 to 65 with Graves' hyperthyroidism. Sequencing used blood. The chain uses TRBV11-2 and TRBJ2-5, with TRBD2 identical over 7 bases. The CDR3 DNA reads TGTGCCAGCAGCTTAAGACTAGCTTCAGAGACCCAGTACTTC. It is translated as CASSLRLASETQYF.